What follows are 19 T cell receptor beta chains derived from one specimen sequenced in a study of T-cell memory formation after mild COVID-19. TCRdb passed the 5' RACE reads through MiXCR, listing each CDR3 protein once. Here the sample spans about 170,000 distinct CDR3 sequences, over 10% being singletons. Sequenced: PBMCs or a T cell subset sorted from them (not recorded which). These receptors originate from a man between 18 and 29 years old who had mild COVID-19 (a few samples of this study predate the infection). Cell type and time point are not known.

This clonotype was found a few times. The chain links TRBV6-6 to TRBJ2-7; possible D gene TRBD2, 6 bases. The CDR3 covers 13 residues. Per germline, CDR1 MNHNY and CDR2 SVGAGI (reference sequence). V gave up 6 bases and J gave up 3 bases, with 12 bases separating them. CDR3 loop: CASSNGGIYEQYV. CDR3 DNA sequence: TGTGCCAGCAGCAACGGAGGGATCTACGAGCAGTACGTC.

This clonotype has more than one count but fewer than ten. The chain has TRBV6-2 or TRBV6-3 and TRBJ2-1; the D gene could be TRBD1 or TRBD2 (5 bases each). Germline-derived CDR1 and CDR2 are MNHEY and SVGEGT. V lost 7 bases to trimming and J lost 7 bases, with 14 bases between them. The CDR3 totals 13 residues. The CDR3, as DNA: TGTGCCAGCACCCGGGACCAGTATAATGAGCAGTTCTTC. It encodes CASTRDQYNEQFF.

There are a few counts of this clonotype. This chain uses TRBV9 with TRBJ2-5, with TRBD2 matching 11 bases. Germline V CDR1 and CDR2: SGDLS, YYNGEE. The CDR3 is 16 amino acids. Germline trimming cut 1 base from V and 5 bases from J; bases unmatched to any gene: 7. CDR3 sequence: CASSVSPTSGEETQYF. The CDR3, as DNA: TGTGCCAGCAGCGTAAGTCCGACTAGCGGGGAGGAGACCCAGTACTTC.

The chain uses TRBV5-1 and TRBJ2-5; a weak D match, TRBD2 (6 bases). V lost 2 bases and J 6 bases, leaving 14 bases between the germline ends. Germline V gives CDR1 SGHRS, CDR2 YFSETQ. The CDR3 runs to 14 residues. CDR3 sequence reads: CASSFEMEGKTQYF. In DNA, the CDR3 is TGCGCCAGCAGCTTTGAGATGGAGGGGAAGACCCAGTACTTC.

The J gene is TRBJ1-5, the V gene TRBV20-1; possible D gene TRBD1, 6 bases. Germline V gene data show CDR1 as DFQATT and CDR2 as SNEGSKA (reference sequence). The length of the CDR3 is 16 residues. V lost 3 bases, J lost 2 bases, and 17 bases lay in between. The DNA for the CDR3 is TGCAGTGCTAGCCAAGGACAGAGTGGTGGCAATCAGCCCCAGCATTTT. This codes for CSASQGQSGGNQPQHF.

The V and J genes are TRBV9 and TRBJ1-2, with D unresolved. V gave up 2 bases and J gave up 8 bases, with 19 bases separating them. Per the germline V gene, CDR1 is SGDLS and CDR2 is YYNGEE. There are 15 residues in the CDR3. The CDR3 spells CASSVNPSGIVGYTF. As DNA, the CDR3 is TGTGCCAGCAGCGTGAACCCCTCCGGGATCGTGGGCTACACCTTC.

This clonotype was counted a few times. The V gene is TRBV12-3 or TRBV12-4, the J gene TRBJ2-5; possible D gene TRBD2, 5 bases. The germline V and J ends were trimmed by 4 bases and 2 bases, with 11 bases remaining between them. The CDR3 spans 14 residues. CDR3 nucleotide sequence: TGTGCCAGCAGTTGGAGGCTGGGACAAGAGACCCAGTACTTC. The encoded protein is CASSWRLGQETQYF.

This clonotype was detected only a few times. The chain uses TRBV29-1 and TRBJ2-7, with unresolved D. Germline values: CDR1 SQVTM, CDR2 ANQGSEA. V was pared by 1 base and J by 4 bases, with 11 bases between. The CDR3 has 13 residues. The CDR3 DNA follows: TGCAGCGTTGAAGGGGTAGAGGATTACGAGCAGTACTTC. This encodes CSVEGVEDYEQYF.

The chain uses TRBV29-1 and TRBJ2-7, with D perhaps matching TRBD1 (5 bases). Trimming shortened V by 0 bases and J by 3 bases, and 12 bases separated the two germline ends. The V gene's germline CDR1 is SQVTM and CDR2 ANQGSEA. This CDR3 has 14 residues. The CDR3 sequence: CSVEEQGRVYEQYF. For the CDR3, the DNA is TGCAGCGTTGAAGAGCAGGGCCGGGTCTACGAGCAGTACTTC.

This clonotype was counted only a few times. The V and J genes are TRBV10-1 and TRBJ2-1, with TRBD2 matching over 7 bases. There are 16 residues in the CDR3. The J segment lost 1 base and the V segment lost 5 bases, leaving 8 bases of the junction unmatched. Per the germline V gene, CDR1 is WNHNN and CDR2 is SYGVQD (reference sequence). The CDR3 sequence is CASSSIPSGSYNEQFF. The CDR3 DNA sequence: TGCGCCAGCAGTTCGATACCTAGCGGATCCTACAATGAGCAGTTCTTC.

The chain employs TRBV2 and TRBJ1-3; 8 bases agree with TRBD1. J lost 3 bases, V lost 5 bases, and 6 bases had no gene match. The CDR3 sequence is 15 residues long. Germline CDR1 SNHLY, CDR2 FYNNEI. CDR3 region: CASSREGTGGNTIYF. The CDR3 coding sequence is TGTGCCAGCAGTCGCGAAGGGACAGGTGGAAACACCATATATTTT.

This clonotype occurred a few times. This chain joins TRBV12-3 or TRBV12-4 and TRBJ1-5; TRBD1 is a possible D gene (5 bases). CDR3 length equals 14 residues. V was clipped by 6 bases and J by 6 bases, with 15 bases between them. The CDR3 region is CASSLRDLGQPQHF. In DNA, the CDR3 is TGTGCCAGCAGCCTCAGGGATTTGGGTCAGCCCCAGCATTTT.

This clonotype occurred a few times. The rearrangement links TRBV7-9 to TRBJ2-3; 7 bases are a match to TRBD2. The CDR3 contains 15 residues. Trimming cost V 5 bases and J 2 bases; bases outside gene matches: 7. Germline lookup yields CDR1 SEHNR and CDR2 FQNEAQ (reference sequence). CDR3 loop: CASSKPAGNTDTQYF. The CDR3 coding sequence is TGTGCCAGCAGCAAACCAGCGGGGAACACAGATACGCAGTATTTT.

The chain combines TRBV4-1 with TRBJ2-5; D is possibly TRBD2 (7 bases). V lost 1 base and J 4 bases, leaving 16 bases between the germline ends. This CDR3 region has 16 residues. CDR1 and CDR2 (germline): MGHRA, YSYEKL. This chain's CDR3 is CASSQAKGGARETQYF. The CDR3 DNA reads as TGCGCCAGCAGCCAAGCTAAGGGGGGGGCCCGAGAGACCCAGTACTTC.

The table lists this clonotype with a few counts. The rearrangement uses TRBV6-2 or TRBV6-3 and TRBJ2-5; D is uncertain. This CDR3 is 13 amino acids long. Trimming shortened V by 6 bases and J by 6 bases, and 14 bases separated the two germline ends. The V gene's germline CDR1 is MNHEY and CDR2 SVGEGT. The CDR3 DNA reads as TGTGCCAGCAGCACCTTCAGTCCGAAGACCCAGTACTTC. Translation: CASSTFSPKTQYF.

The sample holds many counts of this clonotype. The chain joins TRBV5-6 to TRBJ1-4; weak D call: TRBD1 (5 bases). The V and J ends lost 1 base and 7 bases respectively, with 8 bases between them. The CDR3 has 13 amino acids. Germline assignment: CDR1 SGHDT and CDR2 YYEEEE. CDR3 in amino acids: CASSLTGGEKLFF. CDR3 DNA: TGTGCCAGCAGCTTGACGGGGGGTGAAAAACTGTTTTTT.

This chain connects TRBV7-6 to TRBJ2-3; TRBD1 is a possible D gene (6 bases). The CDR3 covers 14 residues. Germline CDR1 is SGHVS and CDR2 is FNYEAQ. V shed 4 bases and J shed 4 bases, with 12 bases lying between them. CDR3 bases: TGTGCCAGCAGCTCCCGGACAGTTGCAGATACGCAGTATTTT. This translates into CASSSRTVADTQYF.

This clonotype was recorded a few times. The chain's CDR3 is CASAGAPGQEFEAFF. CDR3 bases: TGTGCCAGCGCCGGGGCCCCGGGACAGGAGTTCGAAGCTTTCTTT. The chain combines TRBV25-1 with TRBJ1-1; 8 nucleotides match TRBD1. Trimming took 8 bases from V and 8 from J; bases not matched to a gene: 16. The germline V gene has CDR1 MGHDK and CDR2 SYGVNS. CDR3 size: 15 residues.

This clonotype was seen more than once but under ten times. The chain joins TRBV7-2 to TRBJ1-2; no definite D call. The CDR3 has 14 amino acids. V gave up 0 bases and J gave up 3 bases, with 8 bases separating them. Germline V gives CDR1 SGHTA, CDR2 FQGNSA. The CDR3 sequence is CASSLANTDYGYTF. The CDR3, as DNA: TGTGCCAGCAGCTTAGCTAACACCGACTATGGCTACACCTTC.